Each of the 22 T cell receptor beta chains below was sequenced from the same sample in a study of OX40 agonist ivuxolimab in advanced cancers. Repertoires were generated with immunoSEQ multiplex PCR, while TCRdb's copy carries only in-frame clones and drops some. The sample holds approximately 100,000 clones, 90% to 95% seen once. The sequencing used CD4+ or CD8+ T cells sorted from blood, collected in a trial of the OX40 agonist ivuxolimab. These receptors were taken from an adult with an advanced solid tumor such as melanoma, head and neck, liver or kidney cancer.

The chain carries TRBV5-4 and TRBJ2-3, with D possibly TRBD2 on 6 matching bases. The ends were cut back, 2 bases at V and 4 bases at J, with 17 bases in the middle. This CDR3 region has 16 residues. CDR1 and CDR2 (germline): SGHNT, YYREEE (reference sequence). The CDR3 coding sequence is TGTGCCAGCAGCTTTGGAGGGAGGCCAGGAGCAGATACGCAGTATTTT. This encodes CASSFGGRPGADTQYF.

This clone was found once. CDR3 region: CASNRIVGARGYNEQFF. DNA for the CDR3: TGCGCCAGCAATCGGATTGTTGGGGCGCGAGGGTACAATGAGCAGTTCTTC. This chain links TRBV10-1 with TRBJ2-1; D assignment may be TRBD1 or TRBD2 (5 bases each). Germline CDR1 and CDR2: WNHNN and SYGVQD (reference sequence). Trimming stripped 7 bases from V and 4 bases from J, with 23 bases between. The CDR3 runs 17 residues.

The chain couples TRBV5-4 to TRBJ2-7; 8 nucleotides align to TRBD1. The CDR3 contains 14 residues. CDR1 SGHNT and CDR2 YYREEE come from the germline V gene (reference sequence). V lost 4 bases to trimming and J lost 3 bases; unmatched junction nucleotides: 6. The CDR3 DNA reads TGTGCCAGCAGCAGGCCGGGACAGGACTACGAGCAGTACTTC. Protein: CASSRPGQDYEQYF.

CDR3 loop: CASSHGEGLEQFF. The DNA of the CDR3 is TGTGCCAGCAGCCACGGGGAGGGTCTGGAGCAGTTCTTC. This sequence joins TRBV11-3 and TRBJ2-1; 7 positions agree with TRBD2. CDR3 length: 13 amino acids. CDR1 SGHNT and CDR2 YENEEA come from the germline V gene. V lost 5 bases to trimming and J lost 10 bases; unmatched junction nucleotides: 8.

The CDR3 reads CASSGLPSSYEQYF. CDR3 nucleotide sequence: TGTGCCAGCAGTGGTCTTCCCAGCTCCTACGAGCAGTACTTC. The chain links TRBV6-1 to TRBJ2-7, with no clear D. Germline V gives CDR1 MNHNS, CDR2 SASEGT. This CDR3 has 14 amino acids. Trimming left V 4 bases short and J 0 bases short, with 10 bases between.

The chain recombines TRBV7-9 with TRBJ1-6; TRBD1 matches at 9 bases. V lost 6 bases and J lost 7; bases outside the gene matches: 4. CDR1 and CDR2 (germline): SEHNR, FQNEAQ (reference sequence). This CDR3 has 14 amino acids. DNA of the CDR3: TGTGCCAGCAGGCCTGGACAGGGGAATTCACCCCTCCACTTT. Amino acids: CASRPGQGNSPLHF. Variable domain in full (rest from reference TRBV7-9 and TRBJ1-6): DTGVSQNPRHKITKRGQNVTFRCDPISEHNRLYWYRQTLGQGPEFLTYFQNEAQLEKSRLLSDRFSAERPKGSFSTLEIQRTEQGDSAMYLCASRPGQGNSPLHFGNGTRLTVT.

V gene TRBV28 combines with J gene TRBJ1-2; D perhaps matches TRBD1 (6 bases). This CDR3 is 15 amino acids long. V lost 2 bases, J lost 0 bases, and 10 bases lay in between. Germline V CDR1 and CDR2: MDHEN, SYDVKM. This chain's CDR3 is CASSLRGTPNYGYTF. For the CDR3, the DNA is TGTGCCAGCAGTTTAAGGGGGACACCTAACTATGGCTACACCTTC.

This sequence joins TRBV7-2 and TRBJ2-1, with TRBD1 identical over 9 bases. CDR1 and CDR2 from the germline V gene are SGHTA and FQGNSA. The CDR3 covers 16 residues. V trimming: 5 bases; J trimming: 4 bases; junction bases outside the gene matches: 9. The CDR3 here is CASSPSWDRAYNEQFF. The CDR3 nucleotides are TGTGCCAGCAGCCCCTCCTGGGACAGGGCTTACAATGAGCAGTTCTTC.

The chain joins TRBV19 to TRBJ2-5, with 14 bases matching TRBD2. This CDR3 region has 17 residues. In germline, CDR1 is LNHDA, CDR2 SQIVND (reference sequence). The junction had 9 bases not matched to a gene; V was cut back by 5 bases and J by 4 bases. CDR3 DNA sequence: TGTGCCAGTAGTGTTAGGACGACTAGCGGGAGGGGAGAGACCCAGTACTTC. It is translated as CASSVRTTSGRGETQYF.

V is TRBV19 and J is TRBJ1-2; possible D gene TRBD1, 5 bases. V was trimmed by 6 bases and J by 6 bases, leaving 20 bases between them. Germline CDR1 LNHDA, CDR2 SQIVND (reference sequence). The CDR3 covers 15 residues. The CDR3 DNA follows: TGTGCCAGTAGCCTGGACACTCCGACCTGGAATGGCTACACCTTC. It is translated as CASSLDTPTWNGYTF.

The chain couples TRBV19 to TRBJ1-5, with D possibly being TRBD1 (6 bases). This CDR3 has 15 residues. V lost 3 bases and J 5 bases, leaving 14 bases between the germline ends. Germline CDR1 and CDR2: LNHDA and SQIVND (reference sequence). The CDR3 DNA reads as TGTGCCAGTAGTATCGCGAGGAGGGGGGATCAGCCCCAGCATTTT. Amino acid sequence: CASSIARRGDQPQHF.

This clone was seen just once. The V and J genes are TRBV7-2 and TRBJ1-3, with unresolved D. CDR3 length: 16 amino acids. V was clipped by 5 bases and J by 0 bases, with 14 bases between them. The germline gives CDR1 SGHTA, CDR2 FQGNSA. The CDR3 DNA reads as TGTGCCAGCAGCCCGAGGACGGGGAGCTCTGGAAACACCATATATTTT. Its translation: CASSPRTGSSGNTIYF.

V usage is TRBV6-6 and J usage is TRBJ2-1, with a weak D call TRBD1 (6 bases). V gave up 6 bases and J gave up 4 bases, with 16 bases separating them. Germline V gives CDR1 MNHNY, CDR2 SVGAGI (reference sequence). The CDR3 loop spans 15 amino acids. CDR3 nucleotides: TGTGCCAGCAGCCTTGGGCAGGGGCCATACAATGAGCAGTTCTTC. This encodes CASSLGQGPYNEQFF.

The rearrangement uses TRBV5-1 and TRBJ2-5, with 11 nucleotides matching TRBD2. Germline V gene lookup returns CDR1 SGHRS and CDR2 YFSETQ. The junction had 10 bases not matched to a gene; V was cut back by 4 bases and J by 5 bases. The CDR3 sequence is 16 residues long. The CDR3 nucleotides read TGCGCCAGCAGCGCGGGGACTAGCGGCGTCCGGGAGACCCAGTACTTC. Translated, it gives CASSAGTSGVRETQYF.

This clone appeared a few times. The genes are TRBV11-2 and TRBJ2-7; D gene uncertain. The germline V gene has CDR1 SGHAT and CDR2 FQNNGV. Trimming stripped 4 bases from V and 6 bases from J, with 7 bases between. The CDR3 is 11 amino acids. CDR3 sequence (DNA): TGTGCCAGCAGCTCAACAGCCGAGCAGTACTTC. It codes for CASSSTAEQYF.

The V gene is TRBV27, the J gene TRBJ2-1; tentatively, D is TRBD1 (6 bases). Looked up from germline, CDR1 is MNHEY and CDR2 is SMNVEV (reference sequence). Trimming shortened V by 5 bases and J by 8 bases, and 13 bases separated the two germline ends. The CDR3 is 13 residues long. The CDR3 is CASSLNRVDEQFF. The CDR3 DNA sequence: TGTGCCAGCAGTCTGAACAGGGTCGATGAGCAGTTCTTC.

The chain joins TRBV29-1 to TRBJ2-3; D is unclear. Trimming cost V 5 bases and J 3 bases, with 9 bases left between them. The germline gives CDR1 SQVTM, CDR2 ANQGSEA. This CDR3 has 12 residues. This CDR3 reads CSVLDGTDTQYF. CDR3 nucleotides: TGCAGCGTTCTCGACGGGACAGATACGCAGTATTTT.

The chain recombines TRBV11-2 with TRBJ2-3; 7 nucleotides agree with TRBD1. J gave up 1 base and V 3 bases, and 1 base lay outside the gene matches. Germline-derived CDR1 and CDR2 are SGHAT and FQNNGV. The CDR3 has 14 residues. Written as DNA, the CDR3 is TGTGCCAGCAGCTTCGACAGGGGCACAGATACGCAGTATTTT. Residues: CASSFDRGTDTQYF.

The V call is TRBV10-3, the J call TRBJ2-7, with 8 nucleotides matching TRBD1. V trimming: 5 bases; J trimming: 3 bases; junction bases outside the gene matches: 0. The CDR3 totals 12 residues. Germline V gene sequence: CDR1 ENHRY, CDR2 SYGVKD. The CDR3: CAISTGGYEQYF. The CDR3 DNA is TGTGCCATCAGTACAGGGGGCTACGAGCAGTACTTC.

This rearrangement joins TRBV7-2 to TRBJ2-5, with 12 bases fitting TRBD2. Germline CDR1 and CDR2: SGHTA and FQGNSA. This CDR3 comprises 15 residues. The V gene end was trimmed by 4 bases and the J gene end by 7 bases; junction bases not matched to a gene: 7. The CDR3 region is CASSSGLAGRGTQYF. CDR3 coding DNA: TGTGCCAGCAGCTCGGGACTAGCGGGCCGGGGGACCCAGTACTTC.

V is TRBV18 and J is TRBJ2-2, with D possibly being TRBD2 (5 bases). Trimming shortened V by 2 bases and J by 7 bases, and 14 bases separated the two germline ends. The CDR3 runs to 15 residues. Germline V CDR1 and CDR2: KGHSH, LQKENI. The CDR3 reads CASSPYQFGVGELFF. In DNA, the CDR3 is TGTGCCAGCTCACCATACCAGTTCGGGGTCGGGGAGCTGTTTTTT.

The rearrangement uses TRBV11-2 and TRBJ2-1; 10 nucleotides agree with TRBD2. Germline V CDR1 and CDR2: SGHAT, FQNNGV. Germline trimming cut 5 bases from V and 3 bases from J; bases unmatched to any gene: 4. The CDR3 is 15 residues long. The CDR3: CASSTGLANYNEQFF. The CDR3, as DNA: TGTGCCAGCAGCACGGGACTAGCGAACTACAATGAGCAGTTCTTC.